This T cell receptor beta chain was captured in a study of blood T cells in healthy people across ages. Per sample, extraction of total RNA gave at least 5 micrograms in every case. Through a sample-barcoded 5' primer and a J-beta primer mix, a second PCR was run for roughly 7 to 11 cycles. MiXCR was run by TCRdb on the 5' RACE reads, yielding one entry per CDR3 protein. The data hold around 1.7 million distinct CDR3 sequences, with 28% observed a single time. From germline, CDR1 is DFQATT and CDR2 SNEGSKA (reference sequence). This CDR3 is 15 amino acids long. Unmatched junction bases numbered 4, after V lost 3 bases and J lost 0 bases.

The gene calls are TRBV20-1 and TRBJ2-1; 8 bases line up with TRBD2. The material sequenced was blood. The TCR comes from a woman aged 25 to 39 in good health. CDR3 in DNA: TGCAGTGCTAGTCGAGCGGGGGACTCCTACAATGAGCAGTTCTTC. Encoded protein: CSASRAGDSYNEQFF.